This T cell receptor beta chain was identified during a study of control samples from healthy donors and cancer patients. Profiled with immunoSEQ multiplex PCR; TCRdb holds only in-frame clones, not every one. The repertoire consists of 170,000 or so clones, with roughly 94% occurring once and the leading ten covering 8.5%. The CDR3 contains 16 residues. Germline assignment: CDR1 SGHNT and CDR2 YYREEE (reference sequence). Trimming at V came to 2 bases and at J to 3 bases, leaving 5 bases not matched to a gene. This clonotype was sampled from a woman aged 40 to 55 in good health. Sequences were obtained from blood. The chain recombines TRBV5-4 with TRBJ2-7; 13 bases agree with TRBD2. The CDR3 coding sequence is TGTGCCAGCAGCTTCCCGACTAGCGGGGGGAACTACGAGCAGTACTTC. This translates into CASSFPTSGGNYEQYF.